Shown below are 6 T cell receptor beta chains from a single sample sequenced in a study of patients and donors after allogeneic stem cell transplantation. Each CDR3 protein gets one entry after TCRdb re-called the RT-PCR reads with MiXCR. In the table there are about 230,000 distinct CDR3 sequences, 11% to 15% of which are singletons. Sequencing used blood, either unsorted or a sorted T cell fraction (not recorded which). The receptors shown here come from a human donor who was either an allogeneic HSCT recipient or a stem cell or donor lymphocyte infusion donor (not recorded which). It is not recorded whose cells these are; they may come from a transplant donor.

This sequence joins TRBV21-1 and TRBJ2-1; the table's D call, TRBD1, has no DNA check behind it. TRBV21-1 is shown as a pseudogene. The CDR3 is made up of 12 amino acids. CDR3 bases: TGTGCCAGCAGCACCCGTGTCCAAGGGGCGTTCTTC. Amino acid sequence: CASSTRVQGAFF.

The sample holds a few counts of this clonotype. CDR3 sequence reads: CASSQAGTGYEKLFF. Written as DNA, the CDR3 is TGTGCCAGCAGCCAGGCCGGGACAGGGTATGAAAAACTGTTTTTT. This chain links TRBV7-8 with TRBJ1-4; TRBD1 aligns across 9 bases. Germline trimming cut 5 bases from V and 6 bases from J; bases unmatched to any gene: 7. Germline-derived CDR1 and CDR2 are SGHVS and FQNEAQ. The CDR3 has 15 residues.

This clonotype has more than one count but fewer than ten. V gene TRBV20-1 combines with J gene TRBJ2-7, with TRBD2 identical over 11 bases. Germline trimming cut 3 bases from V and 4 bases from J; bases unmatched to any gene: 8. Looked up from germline, CDR1 is DFQATT and CDR2 is SNEGSKA (reference sequence). The CDR3 length is 15 residues. DNA for the CDR3: TGCAGTGCTAGCCCCTCCTCTAGCGGGAGGTACGAGCAGTACTTC. Its translation is CSASPSSSGRYEQYF.

The V and J genes are TRBV12-3 or TRBV12-4 and TRBJ2-2; D ambiguous. Trimming stripped 2 bases from V and 0 bases from J, with 10 bases between. The CDR3 sequence is 16 residues long. For the CDR3, the DNA is TGTGCCAGCAGTTTAATTAGACACGCGAACACCGGGGAGCTGTTTTTT. Translating gives CASSLIRHANTGELFF.

This clonotype occurred many times. CDR3 sequence: CSARAPDHYNEQFF. The CDR3 nucleotides are TGCAGTGCTAGAGCCCCGGACCATTACAATGAGCAGTTCTTC. The chain is built from TRBV20-1 and TRBJ2-1, with D unclear. The germline CDR1 and CDR2 sequences are DFQATT and SNEGSKA (reference sequence). CDR3 length: 14 residues. V gave up 1 base and J gave up 4 bases, with 11 bases separating them.

This clonotype was recorded at least ten times. This chain joins TRBV20-1 and TRBJ1-4; maybe TRBD1 (5 bases). This CDR3 contains 16 residues. The germline V gene has CDR1 DFQATT and CDR2 SNEGSKA (reference sequence). V lost 0 bases, J lost 6 bases, and 17 bases lay in between. CDR3 sequence: CSARDNRPGLYEKLFF. DNA for the CDR3: TGCAGTGCTAGAGATAATCGGCCAGGGTTATATGAAAAACTGTTTTTT.